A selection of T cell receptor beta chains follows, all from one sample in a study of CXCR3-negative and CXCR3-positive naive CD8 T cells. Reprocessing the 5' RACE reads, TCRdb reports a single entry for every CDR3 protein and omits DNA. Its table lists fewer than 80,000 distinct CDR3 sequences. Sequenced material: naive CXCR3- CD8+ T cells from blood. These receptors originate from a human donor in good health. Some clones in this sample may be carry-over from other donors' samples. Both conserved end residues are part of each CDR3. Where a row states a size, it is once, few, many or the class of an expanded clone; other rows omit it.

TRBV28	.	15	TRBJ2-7	CASSSRQSHSDEQYF
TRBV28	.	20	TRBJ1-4	CASSPRLDRGLLPTNEKLFF
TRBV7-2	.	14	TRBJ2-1	CASIPGLGYNEQYF
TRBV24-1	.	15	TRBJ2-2	CATSEGDRDTGELFF
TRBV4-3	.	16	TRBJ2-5	CASSQDRAGVQETQYF
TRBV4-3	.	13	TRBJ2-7	CASSQEGWEQQYF
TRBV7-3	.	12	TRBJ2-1	CASSFTGYEQFF
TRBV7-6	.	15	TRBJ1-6	CASSEAGGHGSPLHF
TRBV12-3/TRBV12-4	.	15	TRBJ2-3	CASTGGELYTDTQYF
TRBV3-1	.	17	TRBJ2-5	CASSPRTSGYPQETQYF
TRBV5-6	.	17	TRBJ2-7	CASSATFGGVSRNEQYF
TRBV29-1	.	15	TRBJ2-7	CSVDLPGGQAYEQYF
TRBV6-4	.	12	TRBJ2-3	CASSDSQGWLYF
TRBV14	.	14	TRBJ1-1	CASSQVFLWTEAFF
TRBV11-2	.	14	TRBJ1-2	CASSYPERDYGYTF
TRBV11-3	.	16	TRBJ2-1	CASGLDTSGSYNEQFF
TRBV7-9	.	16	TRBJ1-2	CASSSARGGPNYGYTF
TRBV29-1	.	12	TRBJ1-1	CSVEVGNTEAFF
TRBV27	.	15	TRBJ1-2	CASSLSPGANYGYTF
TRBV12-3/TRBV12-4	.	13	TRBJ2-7	CASSHRGRYEQYF
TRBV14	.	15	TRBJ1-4	CASSRTGTGNEKLFF
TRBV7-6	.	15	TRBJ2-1	CASSLAGPPYNEQFF
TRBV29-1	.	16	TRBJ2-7	CSVYHATSGDPIEQYF
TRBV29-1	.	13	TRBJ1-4	CSVGKGIQEKLFF
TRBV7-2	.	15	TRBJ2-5	CASSLGTTSGETQYF
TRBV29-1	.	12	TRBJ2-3	CSPGGGTDTQYF
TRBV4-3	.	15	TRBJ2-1	CASSQSGGTYNEQFF
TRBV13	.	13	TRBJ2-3	CASSWDSTDTQYF
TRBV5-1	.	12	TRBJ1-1	CASSFGGSEAFF
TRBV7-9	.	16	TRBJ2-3	CASSLAGRGSTDTQYF
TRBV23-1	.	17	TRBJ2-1	CASSQSGRALPYNEQFF
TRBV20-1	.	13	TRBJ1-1	CSARQGLGTEAFF
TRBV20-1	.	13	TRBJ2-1	CSARMASHNEQFF
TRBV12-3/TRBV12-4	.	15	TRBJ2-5	CASSPGDSNQETQYF
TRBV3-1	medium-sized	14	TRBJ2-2	CASSQLVNTGELFF
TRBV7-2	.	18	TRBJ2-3	CASSLADGALVGTDTQYF